This is a list of T cell receptor beta chains from one sample in a study of early T cells in non-severe SARS-CoV-2 infection. Using its own MiXCR run on the 5' RACE reads, TCRdb lists one record per CDR3 protein. The data show 35,000 to 45,000 distinct CDR3 sequences, about 5.9% seen once. Sequenced material: whole blood, taken at baseline. These receptor sequences come from an adult who was a healthcare worker with PCR-confirmed SARS-CoV-2 infection or an uninfected control (not recorded which). The CDR3 runs from the conserved cysteine through the conserved F or W. The order of the fields is D gene, CDR3 length, J gene, clone size, V gene, CDR3 DNA, CDR3 protein. A D gene is named only where the DNA matches it firmly. Rows may omit the clone size; those that give it use once, few, many or a size class.

D gene: -
CDR3 length: 13
J gene: TRBJ2-7
clone size: many
V gene: TRBV18
CDR3 DNA: TGTGCCAGCTCACCATCAGATTGGGGCGAGCAGTACTTC
CDR3 protein: CASSPSDWGEQYF

D gene: -
CDR3 length: 14
J gene: TRBJ1-5
clone size: many
V gene: TRBV7-8
CDR3 DNA: TGTGCCAGCAGCTTATCAGGCCCTGATCAGCCCCAGCATTTT
CDR3 protein: CASSLSGPDQPQHF

D gene: -
CDR3 length: 13
J gene: TRBJ1-5
clone size: many
V gene: TRBV30
CDR3 DNA: TGTGCCTGGACGGTGGATAGCAATCAGCCCCAGCATTTT
CDR3 protein: CAWTVDSNQPQHF

D gene: -
CDR3 length: 13
J gene: TRBJ1-1
clone size: many
V gene: TRBV7-6
CDR3 DNA: TGTGCCAGCAGGACACAGGGTGACTCTGAAGCTTTCTTT
CDR3 protein: CASRTQGDSEAFF

D gene: -
CDR3 length: 14
J gene: TRBJ1-5
clone size: many
V gene: TRBV12-3/TRBV12-4
CDR3 DNA: TGTGCCAGCAGTTCCCCGCAGGTCCATCAGCCCCAGCATTTT
CDR3 protein: CASSSPQVHQPQHF

D gene: -
CDR3 length: 17
J gene: TRBJ2-3
clone size: few
V gene: TRBV5-1
CDR3 DNA: TGCGCCAGCAGCTTGGACGAAGGAGGCGGCAGGACAGATACGCAGTATTTT
CDR3 protein: CASSLDEGGGRTDTQYF

D gene: TRBD1
CDR3 length: 13
J gene: TRBJ2-7
clone size: -
V gene: TRBV19
CDR3 DNA: TGTGCCAGTAGTATGGCGACAGGGCGCGAGCAGTACTTC
CDR3 protein: CASSMATGREQYF

D gene: -
CDR3 length: 14
J gene: TRBJ2-1
clone size: many
V gene: TRBV6-5
CDR3 DNA: TGTGCCAGCAATGGACAAGGGAATGGCAATGAGCAGTTCTTC
CDR3 protein: CASNGQGNGNEQFF

D gene: -
CDR3 length: 13
J gene: TRBJ1-2
clone size: many
V gene: TRBV3-1
CDR3 DNA: TGTGCCAGCAGCCAAGTAGGGGGGAAAGGCTACACCTTC
CDR3 protein: CASSQVGGKGYTF

D gene: -
CDR3 length: 14
J gene: TRBJ2-7
clone size: many
V gene: TRBV12-3/TRBV12-4
CDR3 DNA: TGTGCCAGCACCTGGGGGACGGCCCCCTACGAGCAGTACTTC
CDR3 protein: CASTWGTAPYEQYF

D gene: TRBD2
CDR3 length: 16
J gene: TRBJ2-2
clone size: many
V gene: TRBV3-1
CDR3 DNA: TGTGCCAGCAGCCGGACTAGCGGGGGGGTCACCGGGGAGCTGTTTTTT
CDR3 protein: CASSRTSGGVTGELFF

D gene: TRBD2
CDR3 length: 12
J gene: TRBJ2-4
clone size: few
V gene: TRBV20-1
CDR3 DNA: TGCAGTGCTGTGCCGGGAGGGGGAATTCAGTACTTC
CDR3 protein: CSAVPGGGIQYF

D gene: TRBD1
CDR3 length: 14
J gene: TRBJ1-2
clone size: many
V gene: TRBV20-1
CDR3 DNA: TGCAGTGCTAGCTGGACAGGGGGCATTGATGGCTACACCTTC
CDR3 protein: CSASWTGGIDGYTF

D gene: -
CDR3 length: 15
J gene: TRBJ1-5
clone size: many
V gene: TRBV19
CDR3 DNA: TGTGCCAGTAGTATCCCACGACGGTCGGGACAGCCCCAGCATTTT
CDR3 protein: CASSIPRRSGQPQHF

D gene: -
CDR3 length: 14
J gene: TRBJ1-1
clone size: many
V gene: TRBV20-1
CDR3 DNA: TGCAGTGAAAAAGGGACGGGAATGAACACTGAAGCTTTCTTT
CDR3 protein: CSEKGTGMNTEAFF

D gene: -
CDR3 length: 13
J gene: TRBJ1-3
clone size: many
V gene: TRBV14
CDR3 DNA: TGTGCCAGCCGATCGTCCTCTGGAAACACCATATATTTT
CDR3 protein: CASRSSSGNTIYF

D gene: -
CDR3 length: 13
J gene: TRBJ1-4
clone size: many
V gene: TRBV5-5
CDR3 DNA: TGTGCCAGCAGCATTGGGACAAACGAAAAACTGTTTTTT
CDR3 protein: CASSIGTNEKLFF

D gene: -
CDR3 length: 14
J gene: TRBJ2-5
clone size: few
V gene: TRBV6-2/TRBV6-3
CDR3 DNA: TGTGCCAGTCTGGGAGATGGGACCGAAGAGACCCAGTACTTC
CDR3 protein: CASLGDGTEETQYF

D gene: -
CDR3 length: 14
J gene: TRBJ2-1
clone size: few
V gene: TRBV10-3
CDR3 DNA: TGTGCCATCAGTGAAGGGGACAAGGGGGGTGAGCAGTTCTTC
CDR3 protein: CAISEGDKGGEQFF

D gene: -
CDR3 length: 15
J gene: TRBJ1-1
clone size: many
V gene: TRBV3-1
CDR3 DNA: TGTGCCAGCAGCCTCAGGGTCCGGGGGGACACTGAAGCTTTCTTT
CDR3 protein: CASSLRVRGDTEAFF

D gene: -
CDR3 length: 14
J gene: TRBJ1-1
clone size: -
V gene: TRBV29-1
CDR3 DNA: TGCAGCGGGGACACAGGGTTGGGGAACACTGAAGCTTTCTTT
CDR3 protein: CSGDTGLGNTEAFF

D gene: TRBD2
CDR3 length: 14
J gene: TRBJ2-1
clone size: -
V gene: TRBV12-3/TRBV12-4
CDR3 DNA: TGTGCCAGCAGTCAGAGCGGGGGCCTCAGTGAGCAGTTCTTC
CDR3 protein: CASSQSGGLSEQFF

D gene: -
CDR3 length: 11
J gene: TRBJ1-5
clone size: many
V gene: TRBV6-2/TRBV6-3
CDR3 DNA: TGTGCCAGCAGACAGAGCAGTAGCCAGCATTTT
CDR3 protein: CASRQSSSQHF

D gene: TRBD2
CDR3 length: 16
J gene: TRBJ2-3
clone size: many
V gene: TRBV7-9
CDR3 DNA: TGTGCCAGCAGCTTAGCTTTTGGCGGGGGGGCAGATACGCAGTATTTT
CDR3 protein: CASSLAFGGGADTQYF

D gene: -
CDR3 length: 16
J gene: TRBJ2-3
clone size: few
V gene: TRBV12-3/TRBV12-4
CDR3 DNA: TGTGCCAGCAGTTTATCGGGCGGGGAAAGCACAGATACGCAGTATTTT
CDR3 protein: CASSLSGGESTDTQYF

D gene: TRBD2
CDR3 length: 15
J gene: TRBJ2-1
clone size: many
V gene: TRBV6-4
CDR3 DNA: TGTGCCAGCAGCCCCTTGCGGGGGGGCCACAATGAGCAGTTCTTC
CDR3 protein: CASSPLRGGHNEQFF

D gene: -
CDR3 length: 15
J gene: TRBJ1-2
clone size: few
V gene: TRBV28
CDR3 DNA: TGTGCCAGCAGTTTTGGTCGGAAGACTAACTATGGCTACACCTTC
CDR3 protein: CASSFGRKTNYGYTF

D gene: -
CDR3 length: 13
J gene: TRBJ1-1
clone size: many
V gene: TRBV20-1
CDR3 DNA: TGCAGTGCTAGACTACAGGGGAACACTGAAGCTTTCTTT
CDR3 protein: CSARLQGNTEAFF

D gene: -
CDR3 length: 12
J gene: TRBJ1-2
clone size: many
V gene: TRBV4-2
CDR3 DNA: TGTGCCAGCAGCCAAGAACGCTATGGCTACACCTTC
CDR3 protein: CASSQERYGYTF

D gene: -
CDR3 length: 13
J gene: TRBJ1-1
clone size: many
V gene: TRBV2
CDR3 DNA: TGTGCCAGCAGTTCCGGGGGGTTTACTGAAGCTTTCTTT
CDR3 protein: CASSSGGFTEAFF

D gene: -
CDR3 length: 14
J gene: TRBJ1-5
clone size: many
V gene: TRBV5-1
CDR3 DNA: TGCGCCAGCAGCTTGAGGGCAGGGGATCAGCCCCAGCATTTT
CDR3 protein: CASSLRAGDQPQHF

D gene: -
CDR3 length: 13
J gene: TRBJ2-2
clone size: -
V gene: TRBV6-1
CDR3 DNA: TGTGCCAGCAGTGAAATGGGGGCCGGGGAGCTGTTTTTT
CDR3 protein: CASSEMGAGELFF

D gene: TRBD2
CDR3 length: 15
J gene: TRBJ2-3
clone size: many
V gene: TRBV29-1
CDR3 DNA: TGCAGCGTTGAGCTCACGCGGGGGGTCTCTGATACGCAGTATTTT
CDR3 protein: CSVELTRGVSDTQYF

D gene: -
CDR3 length: 14
J gene: TRBJ2-3
clone size: many
V gene: TRBV6-6
CDR3 DNA: TGTGCCAGCAGCGGACTTAACATGGGGGATACGCAGTATTTT
CDR3 protein: CASSGLNMGDTQYF

D gene: -
CDR3 length: 16
J gene: TRBJ1-3
clone size: -
V gene: TRBV4-1
CDR3 DNA: TGCGCCAGCAGCCACCCAGACAGCCTCTCTGGAAACACCATATATTTT
CDR3 protein: CASSHPDSLSGNTIYF

D gene: -
CDR3 length: 15
J gene: TRBJ2-7
clone size: few
V gene: TRBV12-3/TRBV12-4
CDR3 DNA: TGTGCCAGCAGTCCCCTCTCGGGTCTGATAGGGGAGCAGTACTTC
CDR3 protein: CASSPLSGLIGEQYF

D gene: TRBD1
CDR3 length: 14
J gene: TRBJ1-4
clone size: many
V gene: TRBV12-3/TRBV12-4
CDR3 DNA: TGTGCCAGCAGTTCCTGGACAGGGGATGAAAAACTGTTTTTT
CDR3 protein: CASSSWTGDEKLFF

D gene: -
CDR3 length: 12
J gene: TRBJ1-2
clone size: few
V gene: TRBV28
CDR3 DNA: TGTGCCAGCAGTTTAGGGTACTATGGCTACACCTTC
CDR3 protein: CASSLGYYGYTF

D gene: -
CDR3 length: 13
J gene: TRBJ1-5
clone size: -
V gene: TRBV12-3/TRBV12-4
CDR3 DNA: TGTGCCAGCAGACGGGGAGGTTATCAGCCCCAGCATTTT
CDR3 protein: CASRRGGYQPQHF

D gene: -
CDR3 length: 14
J gene: TRBJ1-1
clone size: many
V gene: TRBV12-3/TRBV12-4
CDR3 DNA: TGTGCCAGCAGTTCCGACGCGTGGATAACTGAAGCTTTCTTT
CDR3 protein: CASSSDAWITEAFF

D gene: -
CDR3 length: 14
J gene: TRBJ2-7
clone size: many
V gene: TRBV20-1
CDR3 DNA: TGCAGTGCTCGAGAGGGACCGGTCTCCTACGAGCAGTACTTC
CDR3 protein: CSAREGPVSYEQYF

D gene: -
CDR3 length: 15
J gene: TRBJ1-1
clone size: many
V gene: TRBV7-9
CDR3 DNA: TGTGCCAGCAGCTTACTCGTGGCTAAGGACACTGAAGCTTTCTTT
CDR3 protein: CASSLLVAKDTEAFF

D gene: -
CDR3 length: 15
J gene: TRBJ2-1
clone size: many
V gene: TRBV7-2
CDR3 DNA: TGTGCCAGCAGCTTTGCCGGGAGCTCCTACAATGAGCAGTTCTTC
CDR3 protein: CASSFAGSSYNEQFF

D gene: TRBD1
CDR3 length: 15
J gene: TRBJ2-7
clone size: few
V gene: TRBV10-1
CDR3 DNA: TGCGCCAGCAGTGAGGGACAGGGGATCGATATAGTGCAGTACTTC
CDR3 protein: CASSEGQGIDIVQYF

D gene: TRBD2
CDR3 length: 16
J gene: TRBJ2-5
clone size: few
V gene: TRBV7-9
CDR3 DNA: TGTGCCAGCAGCAGGCCCCATCCGACTAGCGGAGAGACCCAGTACTTC
CDR3 protein: CASSRPHPTSGETQYF

D gene: TRBD1
CDR3 length: 16
J gene: TRBJ1-4
clone size: many
V gene: TRBV19
CDR3 DNA: TGTGCCAGTAGTGTCTACTGGGACAGCTCGGTGTTGGAACTGTTTTTT
CDR3 protein: CASSVYWDSSVLELFF

D gene: -
CDR3 length: 13
J gene: TRBJ1-3
clone size: few
V gene: TRBV12-3/TRBV12-4
CDR3 DNA: TGTGCCAGCAGCCAGTTCTCTGGAAACACCATATATTTT
CDR3 protein: CASSQFSGNTIYF

D gene: -
CDR3 length: 13
J gene: TRBJ2-6
clone size: many
V gene: TRBV18
CDR3 DNA: TGTGCCAGCTCATCAAATGGGGCCAACGTCCTGACTTTC
CDR3 protein: CASSSNGANVLTF

D gene: TRBD2
CDR3 length: 13
J gene: TRBJ2-1
clone size: many
V gene: TRBV3-1
CDR3 DNA: TGTGCCAGCAGCCAAGTGGGGGGGAATGAGCAGTTCTTC
CDR3 protein: CASSQVGGNEQFF

D gene: TRBD2
CDR3 length: 15
J gene: TRBJ2-1
clone size: many
V gene: TRBV12-3/TRBV12-4
CDR3 DNA: TGTGCCAGCAGTGGAGCGGGGGGACCCCCCGGAGGGCAGTTCTTC
CDR3 protein: CASSGAGGPPGGQFF

D gene: TRBD1
CDR3 length: 15
J gene: TRBJ2-3
clone size: many
V gene: TRBV5-1
CDR3 DNA: TGCGCCAGCAGCCTTCCCGGGACAGACACAGATACGCAGTATTTT
CDR3 protein: CASSLPGTDTDTQYF

D gene: -
CDR3 length: 16
J gene: TRBJ1-5
clone size: many
V gene: TRBV12-3/TRBV12-4
CDR3 DNA: TGTGCCAGCAGTTTAGGGCTTGGAGGTGGAAATCAGCCCCAGCATTTT
CDR3 protein: CASSLGLGGGNQPQHF

D gene: TRBD1
CDR3 length: 14
J gene: TRBJ2-5
clone size: many
V gene: TRBV20-1
CDR3 DNA: TGCAGTGCTCGTCCCGGGACAGGGAAAGAGACCCAGTACTTC
CDR3 protein: CSARPGTGKETQYF

D gene: -
CDR3 length: 13
J gene: TRBJ2-3
clone size: few
V gene: TRBV12-3/TRBV12-4
CDR3 DNA: TGTGCCAGCAGTTTAGTGGCAACAGATACGCAGTATTTT
CDR3 protein: CASSLVATDTQYF

D gene: TRBD1
CDR3 length: 17
J gene: TRBJ2-1
clone size: many
V gene: TRBV5-1
CDR3 DNA: TGCGCCAGCAGCCCCGTGGGTAGGGGGCTATCCAACAATGAGCAGTTCTTC
CDR3 protein: CASSPVGRGLSNNEQFF

D gene: -
CDR3 length: 13
J gene: TRBJ2-5
clone size: few
V gene: TRBV12-3/TRBV12-4
CDR3 DNA: TGTGCCAGCAGTTTAGGGCACCAAGAGACCCAGTACTTC
CDR3 protein: CASSLGHQETQYF

D gene: -
CDR3 length: 15
J gene: TRBJ1-1
clone size: few
V gene: TRBV25-1
CDR3 DNA: TGTGCCAGCAGTGATACAGGGTGGAAGGACACTGAAGCTTTCTTT
CDR3 protein: CASSDTGWKDTEAFF